This is a list of T cell receptor beta chains from one sample in a study of blood T cell repertoires in COVID-19. Using immunoSEQ multiplex PCR, the repertoire was profiled, and TCRdb retains in-frame clones only, with some absent. This sample has hundreds of thousands of clones, with roughly 85% found just once. The specimen was PBMCs or T cells enriched from blood (not recorded which). These receptors were collected from a woman in her 30s who had been exposed to COVID-19. The CDR3 runs from the conserved cysteine through the conserved F or W. Each record gives: J gene, D gene, V gene, clone size, CDR3 protein, CDR3 DNA. A D gene is named only where the DNA matches it firmly. Clone size, where shown, is once, few, many, or a class for clones that have expanded.

>TRBJ2-2|NA|TRBV21-1|NA
CASSNKGSGTSGIRNTGELFF
TGTGCCAGCAGCAATAAGGGGAGTGGGACTAGCGGGATTAGGAACACCGGGGAGCTGTTTTTT
>TRBJ1-5|TRBD1|TRBV19|NA
CASRDRGKGNQPQHF
TGTGCCAGCCGGGACAGGGGGAAAGGCAATCAGCCCCAGCATTTT
>TRBJ1-2|NA|TRBV19|NA
CASISDNYGYTF
TGTGCCAGCATCAGTGATAACTATGGCTACACCTTC
>TRBJ2-1|TRBD2|TRBV19|NA
CASRRQGLAAYNEQFF
TGTGCCAGTAGGCGCCAAGGACTAGCGGCTTACAATGAGCAGTTCTTC
>TRBJ2-7|NA|TRBV10-3|NA
CAISIGQTSGEQYF
TGTGCCATCAGTATTGGGCAGACTAGTGGCGAGCAGTACTTC
>TRBJ1-2|NA|TRBV7-9|NA
CASSLSGGAYGYTF
TGTGCCAGCAGTCTTTCCGGGGGTGCGTATGGCTACACCTTC
>TRBJ1-5|TRBD1|TRBV7-8|few
CASSSDRTYQPQHF
TGTGCCAGCAGCTCGGACAGGACCTATCAGCCCCAGCATTTT
>TRBJ1-2|TRBD1|TRBV27|NA
CASSGTGGVYYGYTF
TGTGCCAGCAGTGGAACAGGGGGCGTTTACTATGGCTACACCTTC
>TRBJ2-1|TRBD2|TRBV7-9|NA
CASSGGLAGGRQFF
TGTGCCAGCAGCGGGGGACTAGCGGGGGGGCGTCAGTTCTTC
>TRBJ2-7|TRBD1|TRBV19|NA
CASSADRDRGSYEQYF
TGTGCCAGTAGTGCCGACCGGGACAGGGGGTCCTACGAGCAGTACTTC
>TRBJ1-2|NA|TRBV19|NA
CASSITKQGTDGYTF
TGTGCCAGTAGTATCACAAAACAGGGTACCGACGGCTACACCTTC
>TRBJ1-3|NA|TRBV19|NA
CASSISQVGSGNTIYF
TGTGCCAGTAGTATATCTCAGGTCGGCTCTGGAAACACCATATATTTT
>TRBJ2-3|NA|TRBV3-1/TRBV3-2|NA
CASSPTKGTDTQYF
TGTGCCAGCAGCCCGACTAAAGGGACAGATACGCAGTATTTT
>TRBJ2-3|NA|TRBV28|NA
CASRNAGYPDTQYF
TGTGCCAGCAGAAATGCAGGGTATCCAGATACGCAGTATTTT
>TRBJ2-7|TRBD2|TRBV3-1/TRBV3-2|NA
CASSPGGTEQYF
TGTGCCAGCAGCCCGGGGGGGACCGAGCAGTACTTC
>TRBJ2-1|NA|TRBV9|NA
CASSVAPSYNEQFF
TGTGCCAGCAGCGTAGCCCCTTCCTACAATGAGCAGTTCTTC
>TRBJ2-1|NA|TRBV4-1|NA
CASSREVQSYNEQFF
TGCGCCAGCAGCCGGGAGGTTCAGTCCTACAATGAGCAGTTCTTC
>TRBJ1-6|NA|TRBV7-2|NA
CASSSTSSPPLHF
TGTGCCAGCAGCTCGACATCTTCTCCACCCCTCCACTTT
>TRBJ2-7|TRBD2|TRBV5-1|few
CASSIAGTSGYEQYF
TGCGCCAGCAGCATAGCGGGGACTAGCGGCTACGAGCAGTACTTC
>TRBJ1-5|NA|TRBV30|NA
CAWSTRFRDQPQHF
TGTGCCTGGAGTACGCGATTCAGGGATCAGCCCCAGCATTTT
>TRBJ2-7|TRBD2|TRBV2|NA
CASSEAALAGGPGSYEQYF
TGTGCCAGCAGTGAAGCGGCACTAGCGGGGGGGCCGGGCTCCTACGAGCAGTACTTC
>TRBJ2-7|NA|TRBV29-1|once
CSVEAPGHSSYEQYF
TGCAGCGTTGAAGCCCCAGGGCACAGCTCCTACGAGCAGTACTTC
>TRBJ2-1|NA|TRBV5-1|NA
CASSFGQTLTYNEQFF
TGCGCCAGCAGCTTCGGCCAGACTTTAACCTACAATGAGCAGTTCTTC
>TRBJ1-5|NA|TRBV12-3/TRBV12-4|NA
CASSHDSQPQHF
TGTGCCAGCAGCCACGACAGTCAGCCCCAGCATTTT
>TRBJ2-1|NA|TRBV2|NA
CASKGVSQFF
TGTGCCAGCAAGGGGGTCTCCCAGTTCTTC
>TRBJ2-7|TRBD2|TRBV5-1|NA
CASSLALAGGIYTYEQYF
TGCGCCAGCAGCTTGGCGCTTGCGGGAGGCATATACACCTACGAGCAGTACTTC
>TRBJ2-1|NA|TRBV15|NA
CATSRDLIDNEQFF
TGTGCCACCAGCAGAGATCTTATCGACAATGAGCAGTTCTTC
>TRBJ2-7|TRBD1|TRBV6-5|NA
CASSKDRGYEQYF
TGTGCCAGCAGCAAGGACAGGGGCTACGAGCAGTACTTC